This T cell receptor (beta chain) was obtained from a study of monozygotic twins with inflammatory bowel disease (dated by TCRdb to the late 2010s). For the wider study: In total, some 30 monozygotic twin pairs made up the full study: 19 Danish pairs, all IBD-discordant, plus nine German pairs, of which four were IBD-concordant and five were IBD-discordant. Disease-associated traits were sought mainly through comparisons between IBD patients and their genetically identical healthy co-twins within discordant pairs. Each individual had, on average, about 151 000 unique TCRalpha sequences and 181 000 unique TCRbeta sequences available for analysis.

Inclusive of the bounding cysteine and phenylalanine, the CDR3 is 11 residues long. No nucleotide data were recorded. From each donor, a roughly 2.5 ml peripheral blood sample was drawn into PAXgene tubes and stored at -80 degrees C. Total RNA was isolated from whole blood with the PAXgene blood miRNA kit on an automated QIAcube, without T cell sorting. Deep TCRalpha and TCRbeta repertoire profiling with unique molecular barcoding was performed on peripheral blood of monozygotic twin pairs concordant or discordant for inflammatory bowel disease. For every twin pair, smoking habits were documented, and each individual was categorised as a current, former or never smoker. Of note for this clonotype: Its specific antigen is unknown.

The library was made by 5' RACE. The input for every TCR library was 3,500 to 4,500 ng of total RNA. For each sample, cDNA synthesis was carried out in eight separate reactions using SMARTScribe reverse transcriptase. During cDNA synthesis, template switching was used to introduce unique molecular identifiers that contained a 6-nucleotide sample barcode. TCRalpha and TCRbeta cDNA was amplified by two nested PCRs of about 15 and 9 cycles, with bead purification after each PCR. Before amplification, the cDNA was treated with uracil DNA-glycosylase and purified using the QIAquick PCR purification kit. The second PCR added Illumina TruSeq-compatible adapters along with sample-specific barcodes. TapeStation and Qubit were used to check library quality and concentration, and roughly 4.9 ng of each library was pooled. Pooled libraries were sequenced on an Illumina HiSeq2500 single-index Rapid Run with 2 x 100 bp reads and custom sequencing primers. As for the authors' bioinformatics: PCR and sequencing errors were corrected by UMI-based consensus assembly using MiGEC version 1.2.6. MiXCR version 2.1.1 handled V(D)J alignment, clonotype assembly and CDR3 extraction. Gene usage, clonotype sharing and MAIT/NKT TCR abundance were normalised by analysing the top 1000, 10 000 and 20 000 clonotypes per sample. Diversity was computed as the inverse Simpson index with the vegan R package after downsampling to 27 000 UMIs. Statistical testing used paired Mann-Whitney U tests on the discordant twin pairs and applied Benjamini-Hochberg correction for multiple testing. TCRdb reprocessed the reads, and each CDR3 protein sequence is entered once, without DNA. The V and J calls follow TCRdb's processing rather than the paper's. The sample table on file contains some 440,000 distinct CDR3 sequences. 2% to 2.5% of the sample goes to the ten largest clones.

Results and caveats for the whole study, not just this receptor: The analysis was unable to tell different T cell subtypes apart. The results gave no support for a single strong signal or clonotype linked to IBD. IBD patients shared fewer clonotypes with other individuals than healthy twins did, most markedly in patients showing signs of disease activity. Repertoire similarity did not differ between concordant and discordant twins, possibly due to limited statistical power. A decrease in TCRbeta repertoire diversity, as measured by inverse Simpson index, was observed in IBD patients compared with their healthy co-twins. Differing immunosuppressive treatments among patients may have added background noise and inter-individual variability to the repertoires.

This TCR derives from a human donor with ulcerative colitis or Crohn's disease, or a healthy co-twin of an affected twin (not recorded which). The V and J genes are TRBV12-3 or TRBV12-4 and TRBJ2-5. The sample was blood. The CDR3 region: CASSFEQTQYF.